One sample yielded the 28 T cell receptor beta chains listed below, sequenced in a study of chemoradiotherapy in HPV16-positive cancers. TCRdb's table, derived via immunoSEQ multiplex PCR, lists solely in-frame clones and lacks some. The sample gives 40,000 or so clones, 65% to 80% of which show up once; roughly 5.1% is in the top ten. The sequenced sample was blood, obtained from a patient who underwent chemoradiotherapy. The source of these receptors is a human donor with HPV-associated anogenital cancer.

This chain connects TRBV5-1 to TRBJ2-1; the match to TRBD2 covers 10 bases. Germline-derived CDR1 and CDR2 are SGHRS and YFSETQ. V lost 2 bases, J lost 4 bases, and 12 bases stayed unmatched. This CDR3 is 18 amino acids long. The CDR3 DNA is TGCGCCAGCAGCTTAATGGTACCGGCTAGCGGGGGTTACAATGAGCAGTTCTTC. This encodes CASSLMVPASGGYNEQFF.

The chain carries TRBV7-3 and TRBJ1-6; 9 bases align to TRBD1. V was clipped by 5 bases and J by 8 bases; unmatched bases: 7. Per germline, CDR1 SGHTA and CDR2 FQGTGA. The CDR3 runs to 15 residues. CDR3 in amino acids: CASSRNTGGDSPLHF. In DNA, the CDR3 is TGTGCCAGCAGCCGAAATACAGGGGGCGATTCACCCCTCCACTTT.

The chain couples TRBV6-6 to TRBJ1-1; a possible D gene is TRBD1 (6 bases). Trimming cost V 6 bases and J 3 bases, with 14 bases left between them. CDR1 and CDR2 (germline): MNHNY, SVGAGI (reference sequence). The CDR3 contains 14 residues. In DNA form, the CDR3 reads TGTGCCAGCAGCCCCCACAGGGAGGACACTGAAGCTTTCTTT. Translating gives CASSPHREDTEAFF.

This clone was counted a few times. The V and J genes are TRBV6-6 and TRBJ2-7; no firm D call. This CDR3 contains 12 residues. The V gene's germline CDR1 is MNHNY and CDR2 SVGAGI (reference sequence). Between the trimmed V and J ends, which lost 8 bases and 5 bases, there was a span of 13 bases. The DNA for the CDR3 is TGTGCCAGCCGCCGTGAGGACCACGAGCAGTACTTC. Translation: CASRREDHEQYF.

This rearrangement joins TRBV30 to TRBJ2-7, with D perhaps matching TRBD1 (7 bases). This CDR3 has 14 amino acids. V lost 6 bases, J lost 2 bases, and 17 bases lay in between. Germline assignment: CDR1 GTSNPN and CDR2 SVGIG (reference sequence). The CDR3 sequence is CACEGARGAYEQYF. In DNA, the CDR3 is TGTGCCTGCGAAGGTGCCAGGGGGGCCTACGAGCAGTACTTC.

The rearrangement joins TRBV7-2 to TRBJ2-1, with 8 bases identical to TRBD2. The CDR3 length is 15 residues. The germline CDR1 and CDR2 sequences are SGHTA and FQGNSA. Unmatched junction bases numbered 11, after V lost 7 bases and J lost 6 bases. This CDR3 reads CASTPGGLRGNEQFF. CDR3 DNA sequence: TGTGCCAGCACACCGGGGGGGCTAAGGGGCAATGAGCAGTTCTTC.

This chain joins TRBV27 and TRBJ1-6; unclear D gene. The ends were cut back, 2 bases at V and 7 bases at J, with 9 bases in the middle. Germline CDR1 is MNHEY and CDR2 is SMNVEV (reference sequence). This CDR3 spans 14 amino acids. The CDR3 reads CASSLTPDNSPLHF. The CDR3 DNA sequence: TGTGCCAGCAGTTTAACCCCCGACAATTCACCCCTCCACTTT.

The chain is built from TRBV2 and TRBJ2-7; weak D call: TRBD1 (6 bases). V shed 4 bases and J shed 7 bases, with 14 bases lying between them. This CDR3 is built from 13 residues. Germline V CDR1 and CDR2: SNHLY, FYNNEI. CDR3 amino acids: CASSVLGAWEQYF. CDR3 nucleotide sequence: TGTGCCAGCAGTGTTTTGGGGGCGTGGGAGCAGTACTTC.

The J gene is TRBJ2-2, the V gene TRBV5-1; unclear D gene. Germline loops: CDR1 SGHRS, CDR2 YFSETQ. V lost 4 bases to trimming and J lost 0 bases, with 10 bases between them. The CDR3 sequence is 15 residues long. CDR3 bases: TGCGCCAGCAGCCAGAGTGACGCGAACACCGGGGAGCTGTTTTTT. This translates into CASSQSDANTGELFF.

The J gene is TRBJ2-1, the V gene TRBV11-1, with 8 bases matching TRBD2. CDR3 length: 15 residues. CDR1 is SGHAT, CDR2 FQDESV, per germline (reference sequence). Trimming took 5 bases from V and 4 from J; bases not matched to a gene: 7. The CDR3 reads CASSVRGGRYNEQFF. CDR3 DNA sequence: TGTGCCAGCAGCGTCCGGGGGGGCAGGTACAATGAGCAGTTCTTC.

The rearrangement joins TRBV5-1 to TRBJ2-5, with D perhaps TRBD2 (6 bases). CDR1 and CDR2 (germline): SGHRS, YFSETQ. Trimming stripped 1 base from V and 3 bases from J, with 10 bases between. The CDR3 spans 14 residues. The CDR3 sequence is CASSLRGGKETQYF. The CDR3 coding sequence is TGCGCCAGCAGCTTGCGTGGCGGGAAAGAGACCCAGTACTTC. The full variable domain, completed using reference TRBV5-1 and TRBJ2-5, is KAGVTQTPRYLIKTRGQQVTLSCSPISGHRSVSWYQQTPGQGLQFLFEYFSETQRNKGNFPGRFSGRQFSNSRSEMNVSTLELGDSALYLCASSLRGGKETQYFGPGTRLLVL.

The chain couples TRBV4-1 to TRBJ2-5; D might be TRBD1 or TRBD2, each matching 5 bases. There are 15 residues in the CDR3. Trimming stripped 4 bases from V and 4 bases from J, with 16 bases between. CDR1 and CDR2 from the germline V gene are MGHRA and YSYEKL. As DNA, the CDR3 is TGCGCCAGCAGCCCCGAGGGGAGTTACTTAGAGACCCAGTACTTC. It encodes CASSPEGSYLETQYF.

The rearrangement uses TRBV4-3 and TRBJ2-7; D is unclear. The germline V gene encodes CDR1 LGHNA and CDR2 YSLEER. V was cut by 3 bases and J by 3 bases, with 12 bases left in between. There are 14 residues in the CDR3. CDR3 bases: TGCGCCAGCAGCCAGGGTGAGAGAGACTACGAGCAGTACTTC. Its translation: CASSQGERDYEQYF.

The chain joins TRBV7-6 to TRBJ1-1, with 9 bases lining up with TRBD1. Germline trimming cut 5 bases from V and 7 bases from J; bases unmatched to any gene: 11. There are 15 residues in the CDR3. CDR1 is SGHVS and CDR2 is FNYEAQ in the germline V gene. The CDR3 sequence: CASSEGTGTGGEAFF. In DNA form, the CDR3 reads TGTGCCAGCAGCGAGGGGACAGGGACTGGAGGTGAAGCTTTCTTT.

This clone was counted only a few times. V and J are TRBV18 and TRBJ2-5; D ambiguous. There are 11 residues in the CDR3. V dropped 5 bases and J dropped 0 bases, with 1 base sitting between them. Germline assignment: CDR1 KGHSH and CDR2 LQKENI. In DNA, the CDR3 is TGTGCCAGCTCATACCAAGAGACCCAGTACTTC. Its translation is CASSYQETQYF.

CDR3 sequence reads: CASSGGGSQNTEAFF. CDR3 nucleotides: TGCGCCAGCAGCGGCGGTGGCAGCCAGAACACTGAAGCTTTCTTT. The chain recombines TRBV5-1 with TRBJ1-1, with no clear D. Germline values: CDR1 SGHRS, CDR2 YFSETQ. The length of the CDR3 is 15 residues. V was clipped by 4 bases and J by 1 base, with 14 bases between them.

The table lists this clone with a few counts. CDR3 amino acids: CASIHPGTGPNQPQHF. CDR3 nucleotides: TGTGCCAGTATCCACCCGGGGACAGGACCCAATCAGCCCCAGCATTTT. The chain employs TRBV19 and TRBJ1-5; 8 nucleotides agree with TRBD1. Germline CDR1 is LNHDA and CDR2 is SQIVND (reference sequence). The trim removed 7 bases at V and 3 bases at J, leaving 11 bases unmatched. The CDR3 has 16 amino acids.

This rearrangement joins TRBV6-4 to TRBJ2-2, with D possibly matching TRBD1 (6 bases). The CDR3 covers 15 residues. Trimming pared 2 bases from V and 5 bases from J, leaving 12 bases between. The germline V gene has CDR1 MRHNA and CDR2 SNTAGT. The CDR3 sequence: CASSDEGEWTGELFF. As DNA, the CDR3 is TGTGCCAGCAGTGACGAGGGGGAATGGACCGGGGAGCTGTTTTTT.

This clone occurred once. This chain uses TRBV6-1 with TRBJ2-3, with TRBD1 as a possible D gene (5 bases). V was clipped by 4 bases and J by 4 bases, with 12 bases between them. The CDR3 is 14 amino acids. Germline assignment: CDR1 MNHNS and CDR2 SASEGT. The CDR3 DNA reads as TGTGCCAGCAGTGGACAGCGAGGCCCAGATACGCAGTATTTT. Translated: CASSGQRGPDTQYF.

The V gene is TRBV19, the J gene TRBJ1-6, with 8 bases identical to TRBD1. The trim removed 5 bases at V and 7 bases at J, leaving 4 bases unmatched. The CDR3 loop spans 14 amino acids. Germline V CDR1 and CDR2: LNHDA, SQIVND (reference sequence). CDR3 protein: CASSLGQENSPLHF. CDR3 DNA sequence: TGTGCCAGTAGTCTGGGACAGGAGAATTCACCCCTCCACTTT.

This clone was counted a few times. The rearrangement uses TRBV10-3 and TRBJ1-2; D is unresolved. The germline V gene has CDR1 ENHRY and CDR2 SYGVKD. Trimming took off 3 bases at V and 5 bases at J, with 10 bases between the two ends. The CDR3 is made up of 13 amino acids. CDR3 in amino acids: CAISDRGFYGYTF. The CDR3, as DNA: TGTGCCATCAGTGATAGAGGATTTTATGGCTACACCTTC.

The chain joins TRBV7-2 to TRBJ2-7; 9 nucleotides match TRBD2. V lost 0 bases to trimming and J lost 0 bases; unmatched junction nucleotides: 6. This CDR3 has 17 residues. Germline assignment: CDR1 SGHTA and CDR2 FQGNSA. DNA for the CDR3: TGTGCCAGCAGCTTAGCCCAGGGACTAGCCAACTCCTACGAGCAGTACTTC. This translates into CASSLAQGLANSYEQYF.

This sequence joins TRBV19 and TRBJ1-1; D possibly corresponds to TRBD1 (5 bases). Germline V gene lookup returns CDR1 LNHDA and CDR2 SQIVND (reference sequence). V lost 8 bases to trimming and J lost 0 bases, with 13 bases between them. This CDR3 is built from 14 residues. The CDR3 protein is CASWTGLLNTEAFF. In DNA form, the CDR3 reads TGTGCCAGTTGGACGGGACTCTTGAACACTGAAGCTTTCTTT. Looking up the rest from reference TRBV19 and TRBJ1-1 gives the full variable domain: DGGITQSPKYLFRKEGQNVTLSCEQNLNHDAMYWYRQDPGQGLRLIYYSQIVNDFQKGDIAEGYSVSREKKESFPLTVTSAQKNPTAFYLCASWTGLLNTEAFFGQGTRLTVV.

The rearrangement joins TRBV2 to TRBJ2-4; no reliable D call. Germline lookup yields CDR1 SNHLY and CDR2 FYNNEI. The CDR3 runs 14 residues. The V end was cut by 3 bases, the J end by 4 bases, with 10 bases between. CDR3 amino acids: CASSDGQVKNIQYF. The CDR3 DNA reads as TGTGCCAGCAGTGACGGTCAGGTGAAAAACATTCAGTACTTC.

This clone occurred a few times. The chain links TRBV5-1 to TRBJ1-1; a possible D gene is TRBD1 (6 bases). This CDR3 region has 13 residues. Per the germline V gene, CDR1 is SGHRS and CDR2 is YFSETQ. The ends were cut back, 2 bases at V and 3 bases at J, with 8 bases in the middle. The CDR3 sequence is CASSFTGYTEAFF. CDR3 bases: TGCGCCAGCAGCTTTACAGGGTACACTGAAGCTTTCTTT.

The chain is built from TRBV19 and TRBJ1-1, with TRBD1 matching 7 bases. The CDR3 is made up of 13 amino acids. The V and J ends lost 3 bases and 5 bases, in that order; junction bases with no gene match: 3. Per germline, CDR1 LNHDA and CDR2 SQIVND (reference sequence). For the CDR3, the DNA is TGTGCCAGTAGTATTAGACAGGGAACTGAAGCTTTCTTT. Its protein is CASSIRQGTEAFF.

V is TRBV4-2 and J is TRBJ2-6; D may be TRBD2 (5 bases). The CDR3 runs to 17 residues. Germline lookup yields CDR1 LGHNA and CDR2 YNFKEQ. V was clipped by 4 bases and J by 0 bases, with 13 bases between them. CDR3: CASSPSRGPSGANVLTF. The DNA for the CDR3 is TGTGCCAGCAGCCCCTCCCGCGGGCCCTCTGGGGCCAACGTCCTGACTTTC.

The V gene is TRBV29-1, the J gene TRBJ2-7; D may be TRBD1 (6 bases). V was cut by 6 bases and J by 2 bases, with 14 bases left in between. This CDR3 spans 13 amino acids. Germline V lookup: CDR1 SQVTM, CDR2 ANQGSEA. CDR3 DNA sequence: TGCAGCGTCACGGACAGAATCACCTACGAGCAGTACTTC. This sequence encodes CSVTDRITYEQYF.